This entry is about one T cell receptor beta chain. Looked up from germline, CDR1 is SGHVS and CDR2 is FQNEAQ. V lost 5 bases and J 3 bases, leaving 19 bases between the germline ends. The CDR3 is made up of 16 amino acids. Using immunoSEQ multiplex PCR, the repertoire was profiled, and TCRdb retains in-frame clones only, with some absent. The repertoire holds some 68,000 clones, with 90% to 95% as singletons. Specimen: PBMCs. This receptor was taken from a man aged 40-50 years with rheumatoid arthritis. This rearrangement joins TRBV7-8 to TRBJ1-1, with D possibly matching TRBD1 (6 bases). This CDR3 reads CASSDQQGTGDTEAFF. As DNA, the CDR3 is TGTGCCAGCAGCGACCAACAGGGAACTGGAGACACTGAAGCTTTCTTT. Together with reference TRBV7-8 and TRBJ1-1, the CDR3 gives the full variable domain: GAGVSQSPRYKVAKRGQDVALRCDPISGHVSLFWYQQALGQGPEFLTYFQNEAQLDKSGLPSDRFFAERPEGSVSTLKIQRTQQEDSAVYLCASSDQQGTGDTEAFFGQGTRLTVV.